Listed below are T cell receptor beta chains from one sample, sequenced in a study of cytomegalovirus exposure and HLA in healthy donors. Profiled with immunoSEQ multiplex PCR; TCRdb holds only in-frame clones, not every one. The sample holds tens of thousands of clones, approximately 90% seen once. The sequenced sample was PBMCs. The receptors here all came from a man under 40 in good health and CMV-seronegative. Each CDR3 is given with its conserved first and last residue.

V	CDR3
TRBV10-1	CARGNAGGRVTGELFF
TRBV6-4	CASRRESSYNEQFF
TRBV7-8	CASSKTRSGYTF
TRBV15	CATSRGENDRIYEQYF
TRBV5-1	CASKAGNSPLHF
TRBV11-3	CASSRGSQETQYF
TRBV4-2	CASSLTGGTSGYEQYF
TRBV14	CASSPGLAGGPVLEETQYF
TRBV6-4	CASSPGSEGEQYF
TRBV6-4	CASSERPGTAEKLFF
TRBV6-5	CASSHTGYEQYF
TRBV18	CASSPGQGFSTDTQYF
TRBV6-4	CASSPSSGGTDTQYF
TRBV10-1	CASSGALNTGELFF
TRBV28	CASSFVAAGNEKLFF
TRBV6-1	CASSEARTGGWSEKLFF
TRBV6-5	CASTRDRDHEQYF
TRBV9	CASSVERKWGAGEQYGYTF
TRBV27	CASSIDKRGLGYGYTF
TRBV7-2	CASSVDRIYGYTF
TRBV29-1	CSVEDGRTNTGELFF
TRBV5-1	CASSPLTGDEKLFF
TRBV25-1	CASSHPGQGGTQYF
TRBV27	CASSLGVWDEQFF